The sample holds one count of the clone carrying this T cell receptor (beta chain). Per the original data handling: Using reference gene primer amplification, nucleated cell counts were estimated. The protocol was immunoSEQ multiplex PCR, while the TCRdb copy is restricted to in-frame clones and leaves out a portion. V and J calls and clone size follow that table, whereas D and trimming were derived from the DNA. Of more than 10,000 clones listed, 80% to 95% are singletons. The sample comes from a study of blood T cell repertoires in COVID-19. Whole-study context: COVID-19 samples, acute and convalescent, were from the United States, Italy and Spain. PBMCs, B-cell-depleted T cells, or T cells were the source of the cDNA or gDNA that made up the material.

The length of the CDR3 is 13 residues. The V gene's germline CDR1 is MNHEY and CDR2 SMNVEV (reference sequence). Trimming removed 5 bases at V and 8 bases at J, with 15 bases between. The sample was peripheral blood. This TCR was recovered from a woman in her 70s with active COVID-19. This chain uses TRBV27 with TRBJ1-2, with D unresolved. The CDR3 spells CASSETSGGGYTF. The CDR3 DNA sequence: TGTGCCAGCAGTGAAACCTCAGGTGGAGGCTACACCTTC.